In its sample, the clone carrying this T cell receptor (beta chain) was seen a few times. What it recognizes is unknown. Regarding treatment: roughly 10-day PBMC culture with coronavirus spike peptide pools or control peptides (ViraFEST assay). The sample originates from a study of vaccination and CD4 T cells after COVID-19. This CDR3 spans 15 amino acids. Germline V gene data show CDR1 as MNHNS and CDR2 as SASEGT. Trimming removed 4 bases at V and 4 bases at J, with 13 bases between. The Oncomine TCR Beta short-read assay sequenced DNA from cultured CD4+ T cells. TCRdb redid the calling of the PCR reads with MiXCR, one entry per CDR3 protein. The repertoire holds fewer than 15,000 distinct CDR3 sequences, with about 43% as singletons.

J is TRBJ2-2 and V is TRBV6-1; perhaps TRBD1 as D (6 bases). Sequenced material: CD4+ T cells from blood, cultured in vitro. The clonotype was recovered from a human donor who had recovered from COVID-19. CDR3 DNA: TGTGCCAGCAGTGGAACCAGGGGAATCACCGGGGAGCTGTTTTTT. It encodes CASSGTRGITGELFF.